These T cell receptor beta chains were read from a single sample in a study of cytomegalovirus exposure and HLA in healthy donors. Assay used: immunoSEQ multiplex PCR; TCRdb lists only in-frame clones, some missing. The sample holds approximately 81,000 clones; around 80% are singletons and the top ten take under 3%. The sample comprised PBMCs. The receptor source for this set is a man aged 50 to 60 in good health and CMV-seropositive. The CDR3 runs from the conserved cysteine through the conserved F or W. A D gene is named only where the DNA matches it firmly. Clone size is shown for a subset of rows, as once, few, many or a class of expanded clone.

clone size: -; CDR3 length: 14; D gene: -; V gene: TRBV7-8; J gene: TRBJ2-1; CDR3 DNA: TGTGCCAGCAGCTCCGGCGGCTCCTACAATGAGCAGTTCTTC; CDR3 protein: CASSSGGSYNEQFF
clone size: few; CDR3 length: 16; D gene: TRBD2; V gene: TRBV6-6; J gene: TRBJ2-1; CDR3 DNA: TGTGCCAGCAGTTACAGTGTAGCGGGAGGGCCGGATGAGCAGTTCTTC; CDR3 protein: CASSYSVAGGPDEQFF
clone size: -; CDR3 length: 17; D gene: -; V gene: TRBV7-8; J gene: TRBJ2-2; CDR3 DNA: TGTGCCAGCAGCTCCTTCCGACTAGGTTCTTACACCGGGGAGCTGTTTTTT; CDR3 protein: CASSSFRLGSYTGELFF
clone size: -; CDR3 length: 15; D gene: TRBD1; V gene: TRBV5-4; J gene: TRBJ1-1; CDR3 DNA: TGTGCCAGCAGCCCCGGACAGGGCTTACACACTGAAGCTTTCTTT; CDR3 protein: CASSPGQGLHTEAFF
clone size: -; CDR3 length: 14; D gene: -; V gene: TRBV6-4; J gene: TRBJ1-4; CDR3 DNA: TGTGCCAGCAGTAAGACAGCAACTAATGAAAAACTGTTTTTT; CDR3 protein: CASSKTATNEKLFF
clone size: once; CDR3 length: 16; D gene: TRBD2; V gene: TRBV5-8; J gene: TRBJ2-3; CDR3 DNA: TGTGCCAGCAGTTATAGCGGGGACTACTCCACAGATACGCAGTATTTT; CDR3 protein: CASSYSGDYSTDTQYF
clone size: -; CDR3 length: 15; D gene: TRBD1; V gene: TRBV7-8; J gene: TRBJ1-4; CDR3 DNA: TGTGCCAGCAGCCTATCGGACAGGACTAATGAAAAACTGTTTTTT; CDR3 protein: CASSLSDRTNEKLFF
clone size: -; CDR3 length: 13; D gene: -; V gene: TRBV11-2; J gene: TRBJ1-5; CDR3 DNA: TGTGCCAGCAGCTCAGGGAGCAATCAGCCCCAGCATTTT; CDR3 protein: CASSSGSNQPQHF
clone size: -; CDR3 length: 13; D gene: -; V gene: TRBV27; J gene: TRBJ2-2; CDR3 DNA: TGTGCCAGCACCCGAGGAGGGACCGGGGAGCTGTTTTTT; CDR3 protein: CASTRGGTGELFF
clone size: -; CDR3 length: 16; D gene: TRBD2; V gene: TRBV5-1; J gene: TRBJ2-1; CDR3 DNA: TGCGCCAGCAACCCTGGCCCCTCTGCGGGAGATGGCGAGCAGTTCTTC; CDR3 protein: CASNPGPSAGDGEQFF
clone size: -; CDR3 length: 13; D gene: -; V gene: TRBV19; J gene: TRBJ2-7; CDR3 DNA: TGTGCCAGTCAACGGGAGCACTCCTACGAGCAGTACTTC; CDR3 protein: CASQREHSYEQYF
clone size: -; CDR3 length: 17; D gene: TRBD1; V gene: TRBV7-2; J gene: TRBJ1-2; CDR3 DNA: TGTGCCAGCAGCCCACAGACAGGGGGGTTATTTGGCTATGGCTACACCTTC; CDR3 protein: CASSPQTGGLFGYGYTF
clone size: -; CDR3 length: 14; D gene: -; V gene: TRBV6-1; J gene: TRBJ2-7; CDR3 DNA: TGTGCCAGCAGTGAACCACTAGGCACCTACGAGCAGTACTTC; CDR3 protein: CASSEPLGTYEQYF
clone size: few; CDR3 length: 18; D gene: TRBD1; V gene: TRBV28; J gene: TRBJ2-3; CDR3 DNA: TGTGCCAGCAGTTTATTATGGGGTCCCGGACAGGGGTCAGATACGCAGTATTTT; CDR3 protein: CASSLLWGPGQGSDTQYF
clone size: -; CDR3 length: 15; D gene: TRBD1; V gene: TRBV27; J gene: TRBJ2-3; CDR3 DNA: TGTGCCAGCAGTCCGGGACAGGGGCCCACAGATACGCAGTATTTT; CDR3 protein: CASSPGQGPTDTQYF
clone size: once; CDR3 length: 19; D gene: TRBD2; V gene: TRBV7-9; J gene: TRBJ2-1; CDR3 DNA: TGTGCCAGCAGCTTAATTAACCTTAGGACTAGGGGAACTCTCAATGAGCAGTTCTTC; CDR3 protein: CASSLINLRTRGTLNEQFF
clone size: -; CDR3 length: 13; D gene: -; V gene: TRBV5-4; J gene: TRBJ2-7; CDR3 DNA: TGTGCCAGCAGCTTCGTAGACTCCTACGAGCAGTACTTC; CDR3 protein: CASSFVDSYEQYF
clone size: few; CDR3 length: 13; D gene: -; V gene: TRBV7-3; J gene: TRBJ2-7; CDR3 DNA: TGTGCCAGCAGCTTGGTAGTCGACAGGGAGCAGTACTTC; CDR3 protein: CASSLVVDREQYF
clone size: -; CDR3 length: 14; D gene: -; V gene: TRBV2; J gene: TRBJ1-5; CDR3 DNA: TGTGCCAGCAGTGGCGGGGGATACAATCAGCCCCAGCATTTT; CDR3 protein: CASSGGGYNQPQHF
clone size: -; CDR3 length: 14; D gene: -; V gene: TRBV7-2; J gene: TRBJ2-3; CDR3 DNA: TGTGCCAGCAGCTTTAGTAGCGGCACAGATACGCAGTATTTT; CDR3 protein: CASSFSSGTDTQYF
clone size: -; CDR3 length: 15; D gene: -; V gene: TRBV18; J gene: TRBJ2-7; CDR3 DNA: TGTGCCAGCCATCCCGGGGGACAGATTTTGGGCGAGCAGTACTTC; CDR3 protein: CASHPGGQILGEQYF
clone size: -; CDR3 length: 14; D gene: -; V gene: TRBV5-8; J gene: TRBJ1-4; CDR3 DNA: TGTGCCAGCAGCCCGGACAGAGTTAATGAAAAACTGTTTTTT; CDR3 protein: CASSPDRVNEKLFF
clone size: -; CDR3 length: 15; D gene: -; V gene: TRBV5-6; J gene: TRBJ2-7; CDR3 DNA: TGTGCCTCAACTGACGGGGGGCCGAGCTCCTACGAGCAGTACTTC; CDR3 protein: CASTDGGPSSYEQYF
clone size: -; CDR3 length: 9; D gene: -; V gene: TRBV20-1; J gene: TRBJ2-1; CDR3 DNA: TGCAGTGCTCAACGGGTAAAGTTCTTC; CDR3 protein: CSAQRVKFF
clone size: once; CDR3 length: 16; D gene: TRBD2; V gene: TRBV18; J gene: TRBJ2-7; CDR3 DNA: TGTGCCAGCTCACGGAGCGGGAGGGCCCTTGGGGACGAGCAGTACTTC; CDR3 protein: CASSRSGRALGDEQYF
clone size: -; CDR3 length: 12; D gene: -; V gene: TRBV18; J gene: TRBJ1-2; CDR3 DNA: TGTGCCAGCTCACCCGAGACTTATGGCTACACCTTC; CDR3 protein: CASSPETYGYTF
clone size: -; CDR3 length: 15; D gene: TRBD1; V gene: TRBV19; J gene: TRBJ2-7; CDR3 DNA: TGTGCCAGTAGGGAACAGGGGGCGCGATCCTACGAGCAGTACTTC; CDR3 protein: CASREQGARSYEQYF
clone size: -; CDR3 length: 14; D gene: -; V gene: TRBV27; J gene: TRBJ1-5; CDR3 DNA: TGTGCCAGCAGTTTATCTCCAGGGAAGCAGCCCCAGCATTTT; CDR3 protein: CASSLSPGKQPQHF
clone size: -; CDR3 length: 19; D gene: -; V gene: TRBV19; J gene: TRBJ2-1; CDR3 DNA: TGTGCCAGTAGTTTCCCCCGACTCCAGGGGCCTATAGTGGACAATGAGCAGTTCTTC; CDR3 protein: CASSFPRLQGPIVDNEQFF
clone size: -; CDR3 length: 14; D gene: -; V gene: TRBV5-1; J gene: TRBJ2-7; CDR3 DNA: TGCGCCAGCAGCCCGGGACTTGAATTCTACGAGCAGTACTTC; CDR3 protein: CASSPGLEFYEQYF
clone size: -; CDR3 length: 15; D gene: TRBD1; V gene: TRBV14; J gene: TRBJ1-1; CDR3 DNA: TGTGCCAGCAGCGACGGACAGGGAATGAACACTGAAGCTTTCTTT; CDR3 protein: CASSDGQGMNTEAFF
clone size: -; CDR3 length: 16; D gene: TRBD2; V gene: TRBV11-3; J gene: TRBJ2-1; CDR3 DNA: TGTGCCAGCAGCTTATCCGGACTAGCAGGGAGGAATGAGCAGTTCTTC; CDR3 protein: CASSLSGLAGRNEQFF
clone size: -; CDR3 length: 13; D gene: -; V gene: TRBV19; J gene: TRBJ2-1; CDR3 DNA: TGTGCCAGTAGTATAGTTCTGCGGGAAGAGCAGTTCTTC; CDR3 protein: CASSIVLREEQFF
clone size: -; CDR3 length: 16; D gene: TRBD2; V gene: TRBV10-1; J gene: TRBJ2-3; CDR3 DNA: TGCGCCAGCAGTGAGGAGGGCGGGAGAGCCACAGATACGCAGTATTTT; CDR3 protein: CASSEEGGRATDTQYF
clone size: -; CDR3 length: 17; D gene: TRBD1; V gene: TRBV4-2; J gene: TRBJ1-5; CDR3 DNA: TGTGCCAGCAGCCAAGATCCCCCAGGGGGCGGCAATCAGCCCCAGCATTTT; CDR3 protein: CASSQDPPGGGNQPQHF
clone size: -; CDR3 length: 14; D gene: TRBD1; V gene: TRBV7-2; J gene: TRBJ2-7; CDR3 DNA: TGTGCCAGCACCCAAGGACAGGGCGACAACGAGCAGTACTTC; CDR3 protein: CASTQGQGDNEQYF
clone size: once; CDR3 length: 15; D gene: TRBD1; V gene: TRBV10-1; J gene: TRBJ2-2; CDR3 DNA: TGCGCCAGCAGCCTTTTACCAGGGGGTGCCGGGGAGCTGTTTTTT; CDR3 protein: CASSLLPGGAGELFF
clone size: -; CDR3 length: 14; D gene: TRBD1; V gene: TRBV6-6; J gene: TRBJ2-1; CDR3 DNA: TGTGCCAGCAGAGGACAGGGGCTCGGTCAGGAGCAGTTCTTC; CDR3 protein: CASRGQGLGQEQFF
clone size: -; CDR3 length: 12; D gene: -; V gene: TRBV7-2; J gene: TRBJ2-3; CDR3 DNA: TGTGCCAGCAGCCCCCCCGGGGATACGCAGTATTTT; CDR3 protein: CASSPPGDTQYF
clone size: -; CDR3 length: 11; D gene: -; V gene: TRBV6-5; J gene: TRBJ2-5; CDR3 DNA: TGTGCCAGCAGCTCCTATTTTTCCCAGTACTTC; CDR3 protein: CASSSYFSQYF
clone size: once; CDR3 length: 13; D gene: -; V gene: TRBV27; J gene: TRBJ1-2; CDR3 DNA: TGTGCCAGCAGCCTGCAGGGAATCGGGGGCTACACCTTC; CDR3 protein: CASSLQGIGGYTF
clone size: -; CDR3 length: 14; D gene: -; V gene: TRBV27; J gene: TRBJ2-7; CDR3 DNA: TGTGCCAGCAGCCGGGACACGGGTTTCTACGAGCAGTACTTC; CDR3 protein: CASSRDTGFYEQYF
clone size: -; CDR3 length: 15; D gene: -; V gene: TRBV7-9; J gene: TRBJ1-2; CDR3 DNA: TGTGCCAGCAGCGCCTACAGCCAGAGTAACTATGGCTACACCTTC; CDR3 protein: CASSAYSQSNYGYTF
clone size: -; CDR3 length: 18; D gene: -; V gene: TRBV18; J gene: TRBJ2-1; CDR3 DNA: TGTGCCAGCTCACCACCGTCGGGGGGCATGAGCTCCTACAATGAGCAGTTCTTC; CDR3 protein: CASSPPSGGMSSYNEQFF
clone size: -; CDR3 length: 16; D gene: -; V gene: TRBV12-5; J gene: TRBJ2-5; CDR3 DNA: TGTGCTAGTGGTTTGGTACGGACGCAGGGCCAAGAGACCCAGTACTTC; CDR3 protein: CASGLVRTQGQETQYF
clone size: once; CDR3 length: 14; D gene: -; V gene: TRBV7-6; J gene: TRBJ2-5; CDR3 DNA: TGTGCCAGAACAGGGACATTCGTCCAAGAGACCCAGTACTTC; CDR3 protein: CARTGTFVQETQYF
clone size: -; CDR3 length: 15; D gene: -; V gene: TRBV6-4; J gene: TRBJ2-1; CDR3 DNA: TGTGCCAGCAGTGATAGCCTTATACTAGTCGGTGAGCAGTTCTTC; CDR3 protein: CASSDSLILVGEQFF
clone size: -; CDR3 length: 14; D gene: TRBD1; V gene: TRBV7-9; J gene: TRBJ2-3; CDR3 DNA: TGTGCCAGCAGCCAGGGACAGGGAATTAGCGCGCAGTATTTT; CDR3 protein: CASSQGQGISAQYF